This TCR beta chain derives from a study of shared clonotypes between healthy human individuals. Trimming stripped 6 bases from V and 3 bases from J, with 7 bases between. This CDR3 region has 12 residues. Germline V gene data show CDR1 as SGHAT and CDR2 as FQNNGV. Naive CD8 populations comprised CD45RO-negative cells positively selected for CCR7, excluding terminally differentiated effector memory CD45RA+ cells. Donors were Caucasian adults residing in Nashville, Tennessee, USA. Study outcomes and limitations: An effect of sequencing depth on clonotype sharing among donors was expected. In this cohort, only blood was sampled, and tissue repertoires likely differ. Several donors had approximately 4.6% of their naive CD4 clonotypes in common.

TCRdb keeps only in-frame clones here, not all; method: immunoSEQ multiplex PCR. The top ten hold around 24% of the sample, which has approximately 740,000 clones, 80% to 95% seen once. A remark on this clone: The antigen is undetermined. The same CDR3 also results from other DNA sequences found in this sample.

The specimen was naive CD8+ T cells sorted from blood. The chain has TRBV11-2 and TRBJ2-3; D is ambiguous. The clonotype originates from a man aged 25-40 years in good health. CDR3 loop: CASSTSTDTQYF. The CDR3 nucleotides read TGTGCCAGCAGTACCTCGACAGATACGCAGTATTTT.